This T cell receptor (beta chain) originates from a study of T cells in tuberculosis. Whole-study results and caveats: Cases with active tuberculosis were adults, while controls were adolescents. Active tuberculosis TCR-alpha repertoires lay closer to GMM-specific TCRs than IGRA-negative controls, suggesting clonal expansion.

The V and J ends lost 4 bases and 0 bases, in that order; junction bases with no gene match: 6. The V gene's germline CDR1 is SQVTM and CDR2 ANQGSEA. This CDR3 has 15 residues. Points on this clone: Its cognate antigen is unknown.

Assay: immunoSEQ multiplex PCR; the TCRdb copy retains only in-frame clones and omits some. The data show tens of thousands of clones, approximately 90% seen once. The sample's time point: new active TB diagnosis, blood taken before or within 7 days of starting treatment. This receptor was obtained from an adult with tuberculosis. The J gene is TRBJ2-7, the V gene TRBV29-1, with 10 bases that match TRBD1. Sequenced material: PBMCs, taken at tuberculosis diagnosis. The CDR3: CSVGSGTGVSYEQYF. The DNA of the CDR3 is TGCAGCGTTGGAAGCGGGACAGGGGTCTCCTACGAGCAGTACTTC.